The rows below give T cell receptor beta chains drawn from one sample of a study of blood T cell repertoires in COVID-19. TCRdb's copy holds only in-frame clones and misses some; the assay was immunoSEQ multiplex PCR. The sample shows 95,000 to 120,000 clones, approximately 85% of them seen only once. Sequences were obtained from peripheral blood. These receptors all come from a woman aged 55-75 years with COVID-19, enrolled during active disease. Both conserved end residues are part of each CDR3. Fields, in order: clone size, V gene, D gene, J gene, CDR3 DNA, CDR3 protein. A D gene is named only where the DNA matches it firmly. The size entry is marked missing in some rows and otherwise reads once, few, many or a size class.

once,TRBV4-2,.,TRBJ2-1,TGTGCCAGCAGCCAAGATATCGCCAGCTACAATGAGCAGTTCTTC,CASSQDIASYNEQFF
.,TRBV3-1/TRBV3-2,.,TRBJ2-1,TGTGCCAGCAGCTCCCCGGTGGGGCCCTTATACAATGAGCAGTTCTTC,CASSSPVGPLYNEQFF
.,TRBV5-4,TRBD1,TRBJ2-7,TGTGCCAGCAGCCAGGACAGGGGGCTATACGAGCAGTACTTC,CASSQDRGLYEQYF
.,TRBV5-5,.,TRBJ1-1,TGTGCCAGCAGCCTTTCTTCCGGCAGGGAATGGGGCACTGAAGCTTTCTTT,CASSLSSGREWGTEAFF
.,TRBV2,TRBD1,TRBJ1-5,TGTGCCAGCAGTGAAGCGGGACAGGGGTGGAGCAATCAGCCCCAGCATTTT,CASSEAGQGWSNQPQHF
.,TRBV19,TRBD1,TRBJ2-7,TGTGCCAGTAGTAAGGGGGACAGCTCCTACGAGCAGTACTTC,CASSKGDSSYEQYF
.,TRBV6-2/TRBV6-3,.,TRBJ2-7,TGTGCCAGCAGTCTGTCAGGGAAAAGGTACGAGCAGTACTTC,CASSLSGKRYEQYF
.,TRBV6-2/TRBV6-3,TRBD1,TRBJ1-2,TGTGCCAGCAGTTACGACGGTTCTCCGGGACAGGGGGACTATGGCTACACCTTC,CASSYDGSPGQGDYGYTF
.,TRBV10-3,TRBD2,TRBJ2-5,TGTGCCATCAGCTTCGGGACTAGCGGGGGTTTAGGAGAGACCCAGTACTTC,CAISFGTSGGLGETQYF
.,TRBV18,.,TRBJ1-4,TGTGCCAGCTCGATGGACAGTTCCGAAAAACTGTTTTTT,CASSMDSSEKLFF
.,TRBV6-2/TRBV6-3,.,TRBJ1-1,TGTGCCAGCAGCAGACAGACTGAAGCTTTCTTT,CASSRQTEAFF
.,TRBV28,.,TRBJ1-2,TGTGCCAGCAGCCTCCCGAACGTACGAGATAACTATGGCTACACCTTC,CASSLPNVRDNYGYTF
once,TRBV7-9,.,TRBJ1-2,TGTGCCAGCAGCTTCGGGGGGCAGGGGAACTATGGCTACACCTTC,CASSFGGQGNYGYTF
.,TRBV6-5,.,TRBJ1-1,TGTGCCAGCAGTCTCCACGGACAGTCCAACACTGAAGCTTTCTTT,CASSLHGQSNTEAFF
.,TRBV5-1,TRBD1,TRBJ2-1,TGCGCCAGCAGCTCTCGTGACAGGGATCCCTACAATGAGCAGTTCTTC,CASSSRDRDPYNEQFF